This TCR beta chain was identified during a study of cytomegalovirus exposure and HLA in healthy donors. Study-wide context: The roughly 110 validation repertoires were reported in a later analysis to have been generated on the same platform as the roughly 680 first-cohort repertoires. The study, taken as a whole, reports: High specificity and sensitivity for cytomegalovirus status were reported for the classifier. Many donors shared some public TCRs, even though most TCR sequences were rare. Altogether, 164 TCR beta chains were recorded as cytomegalovirus-associated.

Comments on this clone: Antigen specificity is unknown.

TCRdb keeps only in-frame clones here, not all; method: immunoSEQ multiplex PCR. This table has 95,000 to 120,000 clones, nearly 97% appearing once. Source material: PBMCs. The TCR comes from a woman aged 18-30 years in good health and CMV-seronegative.

CDR3 sequence (DNA): TGCGCCAGCAGTCAATGGAACCGGACAGGTGAGGAGGTTCTCTATAATTCACCCCTCCACTTT. Its protein is CASSQWNRTGEEVLYNSPLHF. The chain is built from TRBV23-1 and TRBJ1-6; 7 bases line up with TRBD1. TRBV23-1 is sorted into the ORF group, with uncertain function. Losses at the gene ends were 1 base for V and 3 bases for J; bases not matched to a gene: 18. This CDR3 has 21 residues.